The 11 T cell receptor beta chains listed next were all sequenced from one sample in a study of shared T cell receptors in the human thymus. Some clones are missing from TCRdb's copy, which holds only in-frame ones; the method was immunoSEQ multiplex PCR. The repertoire consists of 720,000 or so clones, with 70% to 90% occurring once and the leading ten covering about 0.0098%. These same records also appear under a second study, on human thymus T cells.

The sample taken for sequencing was thymocytes. Receptor source: a girl less than two years old with a congenital heart defect.

The V gene is TRBV19, the J gene TRBJ1-5, with 9 bases matching TRBD1. CDR1 is LNHDA, CDR2 SQIVND, per germline (reference sequence). The CDR3 covers 15 residues. With 7 bases clipped from V and 3 bases from J, the junction kept 7 bases outside the gene matches. The DNA for the CDR3 is TGTGCCAGTAAAGTTGGGGACAGGGACAATCAGCCCCAGCATTTT. It translates to CASKVGDRDNQPQHF. Full variable domain (outside the CDR3, taken from reference TRBV19 and TRBJ1-5): DGGITQSPKYLFRKEGQNVTLSCEQNLNHDAMYWYRQDPGQGLRLIYYSQIVNDFQKGDIAEGYSVSREKKESFPLTVTSAQKNPTAFYLCASKVGDRDNQPQHFGDGTRLSIL.

The chain couples TRBV20-1 to TRBJ2-7; tentatively, D is TRBD2 (6 bases). V lost 5 bases and J 7 bases, leaving 12 bases between the germline ends. CDR1 is DFQATT, CDR2 SNEGSKA, per germline (reference sequence). The CDR3 contains 11 residues. The CDR3: CSAGGLIEQYF. The CDR3 nucleotides are TGCAGTGCTGGGGGACTGATAGAGCAGTACTTC.

CDR3 sequence reads: CAWRKGGAVSYEQYF. The CDR3 nucleotides are TGTGCCTGGAGGAAGGGAGGGGCGGTATCCTACGAGCAGTACTTC. The gene calls are TRBV30 and TRBJ2-5, with 7 bases lining up with TRBD2. The DNA end lines up better with TRBJ2-7; the J call may be wrong. The CDR3 runs 15 residues. CDR1 is GTSNPN, CDR2 SVGIG, per germline (reference sequence).

This clone was seen only once. The rearrangement links TRBV28 to TRBJ2-2; D possibly corresponds to TRBD1 (5 bases). The CDR3 sequence is 14 residues long. With 7 bases removed from V and 6 bases from J, the gap between germline ends came to 15 bases. Per germline, CDR1 MDHEN and CDR2 SYDVKM. The CDR3 loop is CASIMCGAAGELFF. CDR3 nucleotide sequence: TGTGCCAGCATCATGTGTGGGGCAGCCGGGGAGCTGTTTTTT.

The rearrangement joins TRBV6-1 to TRBJ2-5, with 7 bases matching TRBD1. The CDR3 extends over 13 amino acids. Unmatched junction bases numbered 0, after V lost 4 bases and J lost 1 base. Germline V CDR1 and CDR2: MNHNS, SASEGT. CDR3 coding DNA: TGTGCCAGCAGTGGACAGGGCCAAGAGACCCAGTACTTC. Translating gives CASSGQGQETQYF.

The chain recombines TRBV10-3 with TRBJ2-3; 7 bases line up with TRBD1. The CDR3 has 16 residues. Germline lookup yields CDR1 ENHRY and CDR2 SYGVKD. With 5 bases clipped from V and 6 bases from J, the junction kept 14 bases outside the gene matches. In DNA form, the CDR3 reads TGTGCCATCAGTTCTGACCGGGACAGCCCTCGGGATACGCAGTATTTT. This translates into CAISSDRDSPRDTQYF.

V gene TRBV9 combines with J gene TRBJ1-6; D might be TRBD1 (5 bases). Germline V gene lookup returns CDR1 SGDLS and CDR2 YYNGEE. The CDR3 totals 15 residues. Trimming removed 0 bases from V and 7 bases from J, with 11 bases in between. The CDR3 here is CASSVDNRTNSPLHF. In DNA form, the CDR3 reads TGTGCCAGCAGCGTAGATAACAGGACCAATTCACCCCTCCACTTT.

V gene TRBV7-8 combines with J gene TRBJ1-5; 8 bases agree with TRBD1. V trimming: 3 bases; J trimming: 2 bases; junction bases outside the gene matches: 9. The CDR3 loop spans 17 amino acids. CDR1 and CDR2 (germline): SGHVS, FQNEAQ. Here the CDR3 DNA reads TGTGCCAGCAGCTTCGTAAGACAGGGGTTCGGCAATCAGCCCCAGCATTTT. Protein product: CASSFVRQGFGNQPQHF.

This clone was found a few times. The genes are TRBV9 and TRBJ2-3, with TRBD2 matching 10 bases. CDR3 length equals 17 residues. CDR1 and CDR2 (germline): SGDLS, YYNGEE. Trimming cost V 0 bases and J 4 bases; bases outside gene matches: 8. The CDR3 sequence: CASSVDVKRGGPDTQYF. CDR3 sequence (DNA): TGTGCCAGCAGCGTAGATGTGAAGCGGGGGGGCCCAGATACGCAGTATTTT.

This clone was detected once. The genes are TRBV29-1 and TRBJ2-7; possible D gene TRBD1, 5 bases. This CDR3 has 12 amino acids. Germline-derived CDR1 and CDR2 are SQVTM and ANQGSEA. Trimming removed 5 bases at V and 2 bases at J, with 10 bases between. The CDR3 spells CSVTTAPYEQYF. The CDR3 DNA is TGCAGCGTTACGACAGCACCCTACGAGCAGTACTTC.

V is TRBV5-6 and J is TRBJ2-7; tentatively, D is TRBD1 (5 bases). Trimming pared 3 bases from V and 4 bases from J, leaving 14 bases between. The CDR3 is 14 amino acids. The germline gives CDR1 SGHDT, CDR2 YYEEEE. CDR3 loop: CASSYGRQGYEQYF. In DNA, the CDR3 is TGTGCCAGCAGCTACGGCAGGCAGGGTTACGAGCAGTACTTC.